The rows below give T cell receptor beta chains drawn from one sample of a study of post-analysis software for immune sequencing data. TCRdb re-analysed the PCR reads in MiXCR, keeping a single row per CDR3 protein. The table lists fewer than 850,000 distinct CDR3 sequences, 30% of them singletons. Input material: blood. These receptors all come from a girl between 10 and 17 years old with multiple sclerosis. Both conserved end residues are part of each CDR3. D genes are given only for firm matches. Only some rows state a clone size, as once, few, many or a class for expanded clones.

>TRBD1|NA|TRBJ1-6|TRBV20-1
TGCAGTGCTAGAAGGACAGGAAATTCACACCTCCACTTT
CSARRTGNSHLHF
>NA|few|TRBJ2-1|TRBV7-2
TGTGCCAGCAGCTTAGATCGGGGCTCGAGCCCTCACCACTACAATGAGCAGTTCTTC
CASSLDRGSSPHHYNEQFF
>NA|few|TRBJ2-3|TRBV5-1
TGCGCCAGCAGCTCGGGACAATCGAGCACAGATACGCAGTATTTT
CASSSGQSSTDTQYF
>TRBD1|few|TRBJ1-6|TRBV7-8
TGTGCCAGCAGGTTGGCAGGGGGCTCCTATAATTCACCCCTCCACTTT
CASRLAGGSYNSPLHF
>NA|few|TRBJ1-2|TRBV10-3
TGTGCCATCAGTGAGTCACCCAAAAACTATGGCTACACCTTC
CAISESPKNYGYTF
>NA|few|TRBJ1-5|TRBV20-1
TGCAGTGCCAGTACAGGGAGTTATAGCAATCAGCCCCAGCATTTT
CSASTGSYSNQPQHF
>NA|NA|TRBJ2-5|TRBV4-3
TGCGCCAGCAGCCAAGCATTACTAGCCGGGGAGACCCAGTACTTC
CASSQALLAGETQYF
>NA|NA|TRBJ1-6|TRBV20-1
TGCAGTGCTACCTCAAGGGGCTCCGAAGGGGGTTCACCCCTCCACTTT
CSATSRGSEGGSPLHF
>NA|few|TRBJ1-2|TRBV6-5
TGTGCCAGCAGTTACTCTCCGGGCGGCCACTATGGCTACACCTTC
CASSYSPGGHYGYTF
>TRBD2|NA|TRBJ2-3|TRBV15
TGTGCCACCAGCAGAGATCGAAGGTGGGAGTGGGCGGGAGAGGGCACAGATACGCAGTATTTT
CATSRDRRWEWAGEGTDTQYF
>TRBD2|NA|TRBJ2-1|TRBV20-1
TGCAGTGCTAGAGATTCTAGCGGAGGGACCTACAATGAGCAGTTCTTC
CSARDSSGGTYNEQFF
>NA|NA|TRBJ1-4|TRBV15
TGTGCCACCAGCAGAGATCCAGGGGTGGATGAAAAACTGTTTTTT
CATSRDPGVDEKLFF
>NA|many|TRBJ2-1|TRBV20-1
TGCAGTGCTAGCCGGCTGAGCTCCTACAATGAGCAGTTCTTC
CSASRLSSYNEQFF
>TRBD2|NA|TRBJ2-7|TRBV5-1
TGCGCCAGCAGCCCTTTGGGGGGGGGCTACGAGCAGTACTTC
CASSPLGGGYEQYF
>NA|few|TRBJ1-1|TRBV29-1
TGCAGCGTACACGAGAACACTGAAGCTTTCTTT
CSVHENTEAFF
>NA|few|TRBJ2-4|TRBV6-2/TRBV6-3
TGTGCCAGCAGTTACTCAGGAGGGGGCATTCAGTACTTC
CASSYSGGGIQYF
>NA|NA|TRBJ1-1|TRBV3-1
TGTGCCAGCAGCCAAGGGGGGACGCTCCTCACTGAAGCTTTCTTT
CASSQGGTLLTEAFF
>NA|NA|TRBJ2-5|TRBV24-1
TGTGCCACCAGTGATCCTCCCTTCGACAGTCAAGAGACCCAGTACTTC
CATSDPPFDSQETQYF
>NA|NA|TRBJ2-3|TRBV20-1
TGCAGTGCTAGAGATCTAAGGAGGACTTCTAGCACAGATACGCAGTATTTT
CSARDLRRTSSTDTQYF
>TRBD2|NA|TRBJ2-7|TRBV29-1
TGCAGCGTTCGGACTAGCGGAAATAACAATGAGCAGTACTTC
CSVRTSGNNNEQYF
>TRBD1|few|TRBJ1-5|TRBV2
TGTGCCAGCAGTGAAGCGCGAGGGGGCGGGGATCAGCCCCAGCATTTT
CASSEARGGGDQPQHF
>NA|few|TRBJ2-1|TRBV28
TGTGCCAGCAGTCCCCACTTCGTGGGGGCCGTGGATGAGCAGTTCTTC
CASSPHFVGAVDEQFF
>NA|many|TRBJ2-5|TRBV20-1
TGCAGTGCTAGCCCCCGCCCCGGGGCTCAGACCCAGTACTTC
CSASPRPGAQTQYF
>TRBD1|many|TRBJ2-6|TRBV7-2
TGTGCCAGCAGCTTAGCCCCGTGGGGACAGACCTCTGGGGCCAACGTCCTGACTTTC
CASSLAPWGQTSGANVLTF
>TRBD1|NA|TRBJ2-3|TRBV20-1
TGCAGTGCTAGAGATCAATTTGGGACAGGGATGGATACGCAGTATTTT
CSARDQFGTGMDTQYF
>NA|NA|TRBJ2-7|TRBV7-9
TGTGCCAGCAGCTTATCCCGGGACGGTAGCTACGAGCAGTACTTC
CASSLSRDGSYEQYF
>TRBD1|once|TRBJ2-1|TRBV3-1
TGTGCCAGCAGCCAGGACAGGGCGGCCTACAATGAGCAGTTCTTC
CASSQDRAAYNEQFF
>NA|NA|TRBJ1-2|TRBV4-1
TGCACCAGCAGCCGTAAACCCGGTGGCTACACCTTC
CTSSRKPGGYTF
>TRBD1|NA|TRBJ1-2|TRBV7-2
TGTGCCAGCACCCAAGGCAGGGGGGACCATGGCTACACCTTC
CASTQGRGDHGYTF
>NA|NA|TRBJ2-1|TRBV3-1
TGTGCCAGCAGCCAAGATAGGGGGGGAGTATCCTACAATGAGCAGTTCTTC
CASSQDRGGVSYNEQFF
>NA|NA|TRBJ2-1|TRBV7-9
TGTGCCAGCAGCCCCCAGGCGGATGAGCAGTTCTTC
CASSPQADEQFF
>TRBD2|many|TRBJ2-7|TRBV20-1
TGCAGTGCTAGTCAACTAGCGCGACTAACCTACGAGCAGTACTTC
CSASQLARLTYEQYF
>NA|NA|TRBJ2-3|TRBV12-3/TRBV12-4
TGTGCCAGCACCCTCCGCGGGGACTCTCCTACGCAGTATTTT
CASTLRGDSPTQYF
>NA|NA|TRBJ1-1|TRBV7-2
TGTGCCATCATACGGGGAGAAGCTTTCTTT
CAIIRGEAFF
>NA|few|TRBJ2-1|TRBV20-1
TGCAGTGCCCTAAAAATGGCGGTCAATGAGCAGTTCTTC
CSALKMAVNEQFF
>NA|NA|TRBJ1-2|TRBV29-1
TGCAGCGTTGATACAGGGCCGCCTGACTACACCTTC
CSVDTGPPDYTF
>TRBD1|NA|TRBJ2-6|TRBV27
TGTGCCAGCAGTTCCCGGGACAGGGGGCGGGGGGCCAACGTCCTGACTTTC
CASSSRDRGRGANVLTF
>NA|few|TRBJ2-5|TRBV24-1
TGTGCCACCAGTGATCGGGTCCGGGAGACCCAGTACTTC
CATSDRVRETQYF
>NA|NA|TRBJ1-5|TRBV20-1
TGCAGTGCTAGAGTTCCGGGATTGAGTAGCAATCAGCCCCAGCATTTT
CSARVPGLSSNQPQHF
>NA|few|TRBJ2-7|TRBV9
TGTGCCAGCAGCGAGGACGGCTTATCCTACGAGCAGTACTTC
CASSEDGLSYEQYF